This TCR beta chain was sequenced for a study of shared clonotypes between healthy human individuals (dated by TCRdb to about 2020). Describing the broader study: A few men and a couple of women, aged 18 to 49 years, made up the cohort. For each donor, three plates each were used for CD4 naive and CD4 memory, two plates were used for CD8 naive, and one plate was used for CD8 memory. Blood TCR repertoires of roughly 5 healthy adults were deeply sequenced to estimate repertoire size and the extent of clonotype sharing between individuals. To increase sequencing depth and limit assay-specific biases, different laboratories used diverse techniques to prepare libraries and sequence TCR repertoires. Leukapheresis yielded between about 0.94 and 10 billion PBMCs per donor.

CD8 naive samples consisted of CD45RO-negative cells that were positively selected for CCR7, yielding a CD45RA+CCR7+ population without TemRA cells. The donors were healthy, HIV-negative adults with no recently reported acute infections or vaccinations. Every donor was a Caucasian adult residing in Nashville, Tennessee, USA. Blood was obtained by leukapheresis, after which PBMCs were separated by Ficoll-Histopaque density gradient centrifugation and cryopreserved in liquid nitrogen vapor phase. Analytical flow cytometry was used to check the purity and quantity of each magnetically sorted T cell population. From each sorted fraction, genomic DNA was isolated and quantified by UV absorbance on a Nanodrop 2000c. Findings and caveats that apply to the study as a whole: Higher generation probabilities were observed for clonotypes shared by all four sorted-subset donors than for non-shared clonotypes. Because the study included only a small number of donors, the genetic and exposure-history diversity represented was limited. Rarefaction of sorted-subset datasets indicated incomplete sequencing despite the large sequencing depth. Estimated clonotype richness was generally larger for naive than for memory subsets. Pairwise subsampling indicated that sequencing depth was expected to affect the degree of clonotype sharing among donors. Only blood was sampled, and tissue TCR repertoires likely differ from those in blood. Sharing across a few donors was observed for approximately 4.6% of naive CD4, under 4% of naive CD8, over 2% of memory CD4, and about 0.4% of memory CD8 clonotypes.

CDR1 is given as SGHAT and CDR2 as FQNNGV, both from the germline V gene. There are 15 amino acids in the CDR3, from cysteine to phenylalanine inclusive. The retained sequence is limited to the CDR3, 45 bases, with the frame set at the first base. Ends trimmed: V by 5 bases, J by 7 bases; bases unmatched to a gene: 7. About this clone itself: This receptor's antigen is unknown. No much larger clone exists at a distance of one base, and base qualities are not known.

Using the deep immunoSEQ assay, TCR CDR3 regions were amplified from genomic DNA by multiplex PCR. Genomic DNA extracted from each cell subset was distributed evenly over all wells of several immunoSEQ 96-well plates, and each plate served as one replicate. For sorted subsets, approximately 0.2 ug of genomic DNA, equivalent to about 30,000 T cell genomes, went into each replicate PCR. Purified libraries were measured with a Qubit 3.0 fluorometer, size-checked on a Bioanalyzer 2100, and measured again with the KAPA Library Quantification kit. A separate single-read 150-cycle Illumina NextSeq 550 flow cell was used to sequence each immunoSEQ 96-well plate. The paper's data handling went like this. Because only junctional sequences without quality scores were contained in the immunoSEQ output, filtering matching that applied to full-length reads could not be performed. To assign V/J genes and CDR3, sequences were annotated against IMGT germline references using PyIR, a Python wrapper for IgBLAST v1.9. Reads with weak V/J assignments (E-value above 1e-6), missing CDR3, stop codons, out-of-frame junctions, or ambiguous translated residues were removed. A V3J clonotype was defined by an identical inferred V gene, J gene, and CDR3 amino acid sequence. To compute the percentage overlap between repertoires, the number of shared unique clonotypes was divided by the size of the smaller repertoire. RTK rarefaction, the Chao1 estimator, and Recon v2.1 estimates of unobserved clonotypes were used to assess repertoire richness. OLGA was used to compute generation probabilities for all TCRbeta clonotypes that the gDNA method yielded from a handful of donors. TCRdb mirrors the immuneACCESS table, restricted to in-frame sequences. Some clones are absent from its copies; in checked studies, under half trace to an unresolved V gene, and the reason for the others is unknown. The V and J calls and clone size are taken from that table; D and trimming were inferred from the DNA. The sample table holds millions of clones, of which approximately 94% were seen once. 0.9% to 1.4% of the sample belongs to the ten largest clones.

The V and J genes are TRBV11-2 and TRBJ1-4; TRBD1 agrees with 10 junctional bases. This TCR came from a man aged 18-30 years in good health. Sequencing was done on a sample of naive CD8+ T cells sorted from blood. This sample's cell subset or site label indicates: CD45RA+CCR7+. The DNA sequence is TGTGCCAGCAGCCGACAGGGGGCGGATGCTGAAAAACTGTTTTTT. The translation is CASSRQGADAEKLFF.